One and the same sample provided the 3 T cell receptor beta chains below, sequenced in a study of shared clonotypes between healthy human individuals. Using immunoSEQ multiplex PCR, the repertoire was profiled, and TCRdb retains in-frame clones only, with some absent. The table shows roughly 1 million clones, with roughly 70% occurring only once. Source material: memory CD4+ T cells sorted from blood. Subset: CD45RA-negative fraction. Source of these receptors: a man aged 18 to 30 in good health.

This clone was recorded a few times. Additional DNA sequences in this sample encode the identical CDR3. CDR3 nucleotides: TGTGCCAGCTCCAGGGACGGCAATCAGCCCCAGCATTTT. Translation gives CASSRDGNQPQHF. The chain joins TRBV18 to TRBJ1-5; tentative D call: TRBD1 (5 bases). The germline V and J ends were trimmed by 6 bases and 2 bases, with 8 bases remaining between them. Germline CDR1 reads KGHSH; CDR2 reads LQKENI. This CDR3 is 13 amino acids long.

Of note for this clone: A much more abundant neighbour one base away suggests this may be a read error. The rearrangement uses TRBV5-5 and TRBJ2-7; the match to TRBD1 covers 10 bases. The CDR3 has 14 amino acids. Germline V lookup: CDR1 SGHKS, CDR2 YYEKEE (reference sequence). V shed 4 bases and J 1 base; nucleotides not matched to a gene: 2. The CDR3 DNA reads as TGTGCCAGCAGCCCGGGACAGGGGTCCTACGAGCAGTACTTC. Translating it yields CASSPGQGSYEQYF.

The genes are TRBV6-4 and TRBJ1-1; D uncertain. The germline V gene has CDR1 MRHNA and CDR2 SNTAGT. The CDR3 is 14 amino acids. V was pared by 5 bases and J by 10 bases, with 20 bases between. The CDR3 DNA reads TGTGCCAGCAGTCCTTCCCCCGACGGGATGCGAGCTTTCTTT. Its translation is CASSPSPDGMRAFF.